This paragraph reports one T cell receptor (beta chain). The antigen is unknown. This sample was taken from a study of T cell clones after liver transplantation. Study summary: Until 12-24 months post-transplant, subjects got standard immunosuppression and no induction.

The V and J ends lost 7 bases and 6 bases respectively, with 19 bases between them. Germline assignment: CDR1 SQVTM and CDR2 ANQGSEA. CDR3 length: 14 amino acids. Study outcomes and limitations: Graft donor-reactive T cells may have migrated into the graft rather than being deleted. Donor-reactive sequences fell more than third party-reactive ones, suggesting partial deletion.

Only in-frame clones appear in the TCRdb table, and some are missing; sequencing was by immunoSEQ multiplex PCR. The data show about 75,000 clones, less than 90% seen once. This clonotype was sampled from a human patient who received a liver transplant. Some T cells may arise from the graft donor. The gene calls are TRBV29-1 and TRBJ2-1; D is ambiguous. The sample was CD4+ T cells from blood, taken 48 months after liver transplant. The CDR3 region has the DNA TGCAGCGCCATCATCGGAGACTTTTTCAATGAGCAGTTCTTC. Its translation: CSAIIGDFFNEQFF.